What follows describes a single TCR beta chain. The same CDR3 also results from other DNA sequences found in this sample. Profiling relied on immunoSEQ multiplex PCR, and the TCRdb table lists in-frame clones only, not all of them. The sample consists of about 1.5 million clones, approximately 98% of them appearing once. This entry comes from a study of shared clonotypes between healthy human individuals. This CDR3 region has 13 residues. V gave up 0 bases and J gave up 4 bases, with 5 bases separating them. Germline values: CDR1 SGDLS, CDR2 YYNGEE. Sequencing used naive CD4+ T cells sorted from blood. The subset: CD45RA+ positively selected. The chain joins TRBV9 to TRBJ2-1, with TRBD2 as a possible D gene (5 bases). The TCR was taken from a man aged 25 to 40 in good health. For the CDR3, the DNA is TGTGCCAGCAGCGTAGCGGGGTACAATGAGCAGTTCTTC. Protein product: CASSVAGYNEQFF.